The 15 T cell receptor beta chains below were found in one sample sequenced in a study of CD8 T cells in Susac syndrome. An input of about 0.5 to 1 ug of RNA was subjected to reverse transcription using random hexamers. TCRdb re-called the immunoSEQ multiplex PCR reads through MiXCR, storing one row per CDR3 protein. In the table there are tens of thousands of distinct CDR3 sequences, about 96% of which are singletons. The sequenced sample was CD8+ T cells from PBMCs. All receptors derive from a human donor with Susac syndrome.

This chain uses TRBV4-2 with TRBJ2-3; D uncertain. This CDR3 is 16 amino acids long. Per the germline V gene, CDR1 is LGHNA and CDR2 is YNFKEQ. Trimming shortened V by 0 bases and J by 1 base, and 11 bases separated the two germline ends. The CDR3 spells CASSQDDPRGTDTQYF. The CDR3 DNA reads TGTGCCAGCAGCCAAGATGATCCTCGGGGCACAGATACGCAGTATTTT.

This clonotype was recorded once. The rearrangement joins TRBV6-2 or TRBV6-3 to TRBJ1-2, with 7 positions matching TRBD1. Germline CDR1 reads MNHEY; CDR2 reads SVGEGT. V gave up 5 bases and J gave up 4 bases; unmatched junction bases: 4. CDR3 size: 13 residues. CDR3 DNA: TGTGCCAGCAGTGGGGACAGCGGCTATGGCTACACCTTC. Translating gives CASSGDSGYGYTF.

The sample holds one count of this clonotype. V gene TRBV9 combines with J gene TRBJ2-3; D gene uncertain. Per germline, CDR1 SGDLS and CDR2 YYNGEE. This CDR3 is built from 13 residues. V was trimmed by 4 bases and J by 4 bases, leaving 10 bases between them. The CDR3 DNA reads as TGTGCCAGCAGCTCCTTTCAATCAGATACGCAGTATTTT. Amino acids: CASSSFQSDTQYF.

The rearrangement links TRBV20-1 to TRBJ1-6; D remains unclear. The germline CDR1 and CDR2 sequences are DFQATT and SNEGSKA (reference sequence). The CDR3 length is 8 residues. Here the CDR3 DNA reads TGCAGCCATGACCGCCTCCACTTT. It encodes CSHDRLHF.

This chain joins TRBV19 and TRBJ2-1, with 7 nucleotides matching TRBD2. V trimming: 9 bases; J trimming: 4 bases; junction bases outside the gene matches: 12. Germline CDR1 and CDR2: LNHDA and SQIVND (reference sequence). This CDR3 contains 15 residues. CDR3 nucleotides: TGTGCCAGCACGACGGGGGGACGATATTACAATGAGCAGTTCTTC. Protein product: CASTTGGRYYNEQFF.

The chain has TRBV20-1 and TRBJ1-2; 7 bases align to TRBD1. CDR1 is DFQATT, CDR2 SNEGSKA, per germline (reference sequence). Trimming took 5 bases from V and 0 from J; bases not matched to a gene: 9. This CDR3 comprises 15 residues. The CDR3 is CSARRTGLANYGYTF. Written as DNA, the CDR3 is TGCAGTGCTCGTAGGACAGGCTTAGCTAACTATGGCTACACCTTC.

This sequence joins TRBV20-1 and TRBJ1-2, with 9 nucleotides matching TRBD1. Germline lookup yields CDR1 DFQATT and CDR2 SNEGSKA (reference sequence). The CDR3 totals 17 residues. V shed 0 bases and J 0 bases; nucleotides not matched to a gene: 8. CDR3 DNA: TGCAGTGCTAGAGATTACGGCGGGACAGGGACTAACTATGGCTACACCTTC. It codes for CSARDYGGTGTNYGYTF.

The rearrangement uses TRBV11-2 and TRBJ2-7, with 8 bases fitting TRBD2. Per germline, CDR1 SGHAT and CDR2 FQNNGV. V was clipped by 4 bases and J by 2 bases; unmatched bases: 7. There are 15 residues in the CDR3. CDR3 bases: TGTGCCAGCAGCTCCTTAGCGGGGAAGCCCTACGAGCAGTACTTC. As protein: CASSSLAGKPYEQYF.

The V call is TRBV2, the J call TRBJ1-6; D is unclear. This CDR3 has 16 amino acids. The V gene's germline CDR1 is SNHLY and CDR2 FYNNEI. The V gene lost 0 bases and the J gene lost 7 bases, with 13 bases spanning the gap. The CDR3: CASSEAGLTGNSPLHF. CDR3 coding DNA: TGTGCCAGCAGTGAAGCCGGGCTGACCGGGAATTCACCCCTCCACTTT.

The gene calls are TRBV20-1 and TRBJ1-2, with D uncertain. V lost 6 bases to trimming and J lost 8 bases, with 13 bases between them. The V gene's germline CDR1 is DFQATT and CDR2 SNEGSKA (reference sequence). The CDR3 contains 11 residues. The CDR3 DNA reads TGCAGTGCCGGGCAGAGCCTAGGCTACACCTTC. It yields the protein CSAGQSLGYTF.

In regard to this clonotype: A junction boundary mismatches the germline segment, possibly from a read error. The rearrangement links TRBV12-3 or TRBV12-4 to TRBJ2-7, with D possibly called TRBD1 or TRBD2 (6 bases each). The CDR3 contains 15 residues. The CDR3 DNA reads as TGTGCCAGCAGTCCCGAAGAGGGGGGTTCCTCCGAGCAGTACTTC. It specifies CASSPEEGGSSEQYF.

The chain has TRBV27 and TRBJ2-5, with D unresolved. V lost 2 bases and J lost 1, with 2 bases in between. Germline CDR1 and CDR2: MNHEY and SMNVEV (reference sequence). The CDR3 covers 12 residues. The chain's CDR3 is CASSLPQETQYF. The CDR3 DNA reads as TGTGCCAGCAGTTTACCCCAAGAGACCCAGTACTTC.

This chain links TRBV20-1 with TRBJ2-5; D remains unclear. Germline assignment: CDR1 DFQATT and CDR2 SNEGSKA (reference sequence). The CDR3 extends over 13 amino acids. Between the trimmed V and J ends, which lost 6 bases and 2 bases, there was a span of 13 bases. CDR3 DNA sequence: TGCAGTGCCCTCTTAGATACACAAGAGACCCAGTACTTC. This sequence encodes CSALLDTQETQYF.

The chain combines TRBV20-1 with TRBJ2-7; TRBD2 matches 16 bases. V gave up 5 bases and J gave up 10 bases; unmatched junction bases: 11. CDR1 and CDR2 from the germline V gene are DFQATT and SNEGSKA (reference sequence). The CDR3 contains 15 residues. As DNA, the CDR3 is TGCAGTGCTGGCGCCGGGACTAGCGGGGGGGCCGGCCAGTACTTC. It encodes CSAGAGTSGGAGQYF.

The CDR3 loop is CARGLGAKNIQYF. The CDR3 DNA follows: TGTGCTCGGGGTTTGGGAGCCAAAAACATTCAGTACTTC. The rearrangement uses TRBV7-6 and TRBJ2-4; D is perhaps TRBD2 (5 bases). Germline V gives CDR1 SGHVS, CDR2 FNYEAQ. The CDR3 runs 13 residues.